This T cell receptor (beta chain) was sequenced for a study of regulatory T cells. Overall study results and limits: Hydrophobic residues at CDR3 positions 6 and 7 were enriched in conventional CD4+ T cells of CD3G-deficient patients. Patient repertoires had restricted TRB V-J pairs and skewed V and J usage, most in Tregs.

For this clone: The antigen is not known.

The PCR used 52 TRBV and 13 TRBJ primers. Repertoires were generated with immunoSEQ multiplex PCR, while TCRdb's copy carries only in-frame clones and drops some. The sample records some 30,000 clones, roughly 92% being singletons. Germline loops: CDR1 MNHEY, CDR2 SMNVEV (reference sequence). This CDR3 has 13 amino acids. V was trimmed by 6 bases and J by 10 bases, leaving 15 bases between them. Sorting split CD4+ cells into CD25-high CD127-low Tregs and CD25-low CD127-high conventional T cells. The sequence derives from a child under 10 years old with CD3G deficiency. This chain joins TRBV27 and TRBJ1-4; D gene ambiguous. The sample was conventional CD4+ T cells sorted from blood. CDR3 residues: CASRDNWGGKLFF. The CDR3 DNA reads as TGTGCCAGCAGAGACAATTGGGGAGGAAAACTGTTTTTT.